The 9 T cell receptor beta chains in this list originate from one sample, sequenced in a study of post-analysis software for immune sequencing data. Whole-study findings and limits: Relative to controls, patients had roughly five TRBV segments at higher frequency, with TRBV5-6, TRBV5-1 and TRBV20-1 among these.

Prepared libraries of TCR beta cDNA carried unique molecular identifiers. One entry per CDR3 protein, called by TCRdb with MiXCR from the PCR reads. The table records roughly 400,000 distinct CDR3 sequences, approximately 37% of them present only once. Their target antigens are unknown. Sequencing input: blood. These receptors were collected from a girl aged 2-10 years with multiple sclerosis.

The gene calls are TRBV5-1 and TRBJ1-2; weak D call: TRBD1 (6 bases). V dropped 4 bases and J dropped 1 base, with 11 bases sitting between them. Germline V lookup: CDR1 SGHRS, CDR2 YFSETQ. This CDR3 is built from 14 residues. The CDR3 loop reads CASSLDRDNYGYTF. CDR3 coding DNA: TGCGCCAGCAGCCTGGACAGAGATAACTATGGCTACACCTTC.

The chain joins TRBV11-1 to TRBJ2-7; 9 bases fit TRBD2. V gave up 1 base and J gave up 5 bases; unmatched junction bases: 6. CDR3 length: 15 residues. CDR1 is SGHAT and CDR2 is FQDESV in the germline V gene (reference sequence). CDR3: CASSLVVAGVHEQYF. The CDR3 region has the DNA TGTGCCAGCAGCTTAGTTGTAGCGGGAGTACACGAGCAGTACTTC.

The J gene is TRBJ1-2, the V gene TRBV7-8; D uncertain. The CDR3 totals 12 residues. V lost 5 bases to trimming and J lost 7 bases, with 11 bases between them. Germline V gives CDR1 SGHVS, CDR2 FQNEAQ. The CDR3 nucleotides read TGTGCCAGCAGCCCCCGGGTATCTGGCTACACCTTC. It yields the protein CASSPRVSGYTF.

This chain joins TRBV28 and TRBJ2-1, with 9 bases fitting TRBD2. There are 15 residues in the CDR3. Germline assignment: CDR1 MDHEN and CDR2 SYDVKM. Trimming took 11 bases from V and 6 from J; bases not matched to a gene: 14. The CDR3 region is CAGGVAGVSANEQFF. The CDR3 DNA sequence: TGTGCCGGGGGGGTAGCGGGAGTGTCAGCCAATGAGCAGTTCTTC. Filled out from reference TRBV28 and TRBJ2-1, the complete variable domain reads DVKVTQSSRYLVKRTGEKVFLECVQDMDHENMFWYRQDPGLGLRLIYFSYDVKMKEKGDIPEGYSVSREKKERFSLILESASTNQTSMYLCAGGVAGVSANEQFFGPGTRLTVL.

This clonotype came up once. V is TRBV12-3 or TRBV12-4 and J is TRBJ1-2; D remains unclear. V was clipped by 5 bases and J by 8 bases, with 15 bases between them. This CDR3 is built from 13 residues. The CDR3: CASSKSSPRGYTF. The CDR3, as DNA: TGTGCCAGCAGTAAATCGAGTCCGCGAGGCTACACCTTC.

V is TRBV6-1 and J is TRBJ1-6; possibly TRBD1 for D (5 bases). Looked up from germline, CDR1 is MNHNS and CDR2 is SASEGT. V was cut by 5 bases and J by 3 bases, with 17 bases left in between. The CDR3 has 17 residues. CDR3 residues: CASSRTFPMLYNSPLHF. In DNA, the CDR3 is TGTGCCAGCAGTCGGACATTCCCCATGCTCTATAATTCACCCCTCCACTTT.

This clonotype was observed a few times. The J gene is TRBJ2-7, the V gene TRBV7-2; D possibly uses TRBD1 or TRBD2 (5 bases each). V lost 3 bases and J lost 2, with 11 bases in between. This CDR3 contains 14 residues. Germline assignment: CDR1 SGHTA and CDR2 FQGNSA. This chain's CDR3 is CASSFGDGTYEQYF. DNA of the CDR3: TGTGCCAGCAGCTTTGGGGACGGAACCTACGAGCAGTACTTC.

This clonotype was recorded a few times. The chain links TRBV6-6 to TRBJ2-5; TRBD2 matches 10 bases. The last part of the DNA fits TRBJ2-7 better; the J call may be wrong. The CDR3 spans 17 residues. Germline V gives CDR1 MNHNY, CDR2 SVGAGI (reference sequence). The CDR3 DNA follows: TGTGCCAGCAGTTACTCAATTGGTCTAGCGGGGGTATACGAGCAGTACTTC. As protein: CASSYSIGLAGVYEQYF.

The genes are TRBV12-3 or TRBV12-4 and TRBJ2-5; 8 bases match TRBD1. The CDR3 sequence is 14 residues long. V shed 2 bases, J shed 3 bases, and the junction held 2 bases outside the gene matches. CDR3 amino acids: CASSLRTGKETQYF. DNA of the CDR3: TGTGCCAGCAGTTTACGGACAGGGAAAGAGACCCAGTACTTC.